The 31 T cell receptor beta chains given below trace back to one sample, sequenced in a study of cytomegalovirus exposure and HLA in healthy donors. With 60 Vbeta and 13 Jbeta primers, the PCR was carried out. Assay used: immunoSEQ multiplex PCR; TCRdb lists only in-frame clones, some missing. The sample has 200,000 or so clones. Sequenced: PBMCs. Receptors originate from a boy younger than 18 in good health and CMV-seronegative.

The rearrangement links TRBV27 to TRBJ2-7, with TRBD2 matching over 7 bases. Germline lookup yields CDR1 MNHEY and CDR2 SMNVEV (reference sequence). V was pared by 4 bases and J by 6 bases, with 3 bases of the junction left unmatched. The CDR3 is 12 amino acids. The chain's CDR3 is CASSWRGSEQYF. CDR3 DNA: TGTGCCAGCAGTTGGCGGGGGTCCGAGCAGTACTTC.

The chain is built from TRBV10-3 and TRBJ1-2, with TRBD1 matching 7 bases. Germline CDR1 and CDR2: ENHRY and SYGVKD. The CDR3 loop spans 12 amino acids. With V trimmed by 8 bases and J by 3 bases, 3 bases remained unmatched. CDR3 loop: CAIGDRDYGYTF. DNA for the CDR3: TGTGCCATCGGGGACAGAGACTATGGCTACACCTTC.

The V call is TRBV5-1, the J call TRBJ2-2; D perhaps matches TRBD1 (6 bases). V lost 4 bases to trimming and J lost 3 bases, with 13 bases between them. The germline V gene encodes CDR1 SGHRS and CDR2 YFSETQ. This CDR3 is 15 amino acids long. CDR3 sequence: CASSRVQGDTGELFF. The CDR3 DNA reads as TGCGCCAGCAGCCGAGTACAGGGAGACACCGGGGAGCTGTTTTTT.

The CDR3, as DNA: TGTGCCAGCAGCGAAGGGACAGGGATCCCATACGAGCAGTACTTC. Its translation is CASSEGTGIPYEQYF. The chain is built from TRBV7-2 and TRBJ2-7; 9 bases agree with TRBD1. Germline V gene lookup returns CDR1 SGHTA and CDR2 FQGNSA. With V trimmed by 5 bases and J by 4 bases, 9 bases remained unmatched. The CDR3 runs 15 residues.

The J gene is TRBJ1-2, the V gene TRBV25-1; D is uncertain. The V gene's germline CDR1 is MGHDK and CDR2 SYGVNS. Trimming left V 3 bases short and J 2 bases short, with 4 bases between. This CDR3 is 12 amino acids long. The CDR3 coding sequence is TGTGCCAGCAGTGAGAGGAACTATGGCTACACCTTC. This codes for CASSERNYGYTF.

The chain combines TRBV30 with TRBJ2-6; no firm D call. V lost 3 bases and J lost 2, with 8 bases in between. The CDR3 consists of 14 residues. Germline assignment: CDR1 GTSNPN and CDR2 SVGIG (reference sequence). The CDR3: CAWRWSAGANVLTF. For the CDR3, the DNA is TGTGCCTGGAGGTGGTCGGCTGGGGCCAACGTCCTGACTTTC.

The rearrangement links TRBV10-1 to TRBJ1-1; unclear D gene. The CDR3 extends over 9 amino acids. V was cut by 6 bases and J by 8 bases, with 4 bases left in between. Germline-derived CDR1 and CDR2 are WNHNN and SYGVQD (reference sequence). The CDR3 DNA follows: TGCGCCAGCAGGGGCGAAGCTTTCTTT. Translation gives CASRGEAFF.

The gene calls are TRBV19 and TRBJ2-6; D gene ambiguous. The CDR3 runs to 15 residues. Trimming shortened V by 3 bases and J by 4 bases, and 10 bases separated the two germline ends. Germline lookup yields CDR1 LNHDA and CDR2 SQIVND (reference sequence). CDR3 nucleotide sequence: TGTGCCAGTAGTATCTGGCCCCCCGGGGCCAACGTCCTGACTTTC. Its protein product is CASSIWPPGANVLTF.

The V call is TRBV6-5, the J call TRBJ1-2, with D uncertain. CDR3 length equals 14 residues. The V and J ends lost 5 bases and 2 bases respectively, with 12 bases between them. Looked up from germline, CDR1 is MNHEY and CDR2 is SVGAGI. This chain's CDR3 is CASSARLENYGYTF. The CDR3 DNA follows: TGTGCCAGCAGTGCCCGGCTGGAGAACTATGGCTACACCTTC.

J is TRBJ1-1 and V is TRBV5-1; D is unclear. CDR3 length equals 14 residues. Germline V gene lookup returns CDR1 SGHRS and CDR2 YFSETQ. V lost 1 base and J 0 bases, leaving 7 bases between the germline ends. The CDR3 region is CASSLSSLNTEAFF. CDR3 bases: TGCGCCAGCAGCTTGAGCTCATTGAACACTGAAGCTTTCTTT.

The rearrangement uses TRBV16 and TRBJ1-2, with TRBD1 as a possible D gene (6 bases). V was shortened by 3 bases and J by 5 bases, with 10 bases between the two germline ends. Germline lookup yields CDR1 KGHSY and CDR2 FQNENV. The CDR3 is 13 amino acids. As DNA, the CDR3 is TGTGCCAGCAGCCAGCAGGGGCGGTATGGCTACACCTTC. The encoded protein is CASSQQGRYGYTF.

The rearrangement links TRBV25-1 to TRBJ2-1, with D perhaps matching TRBD2 (7 bases). Trimming removed 6 bases at V and 7 bases at J, with 16 bases between. Germline values: CDR1 MGHDK, CDR2 SYGVNS. This CDR3 spans 14 amino acids. The CDR3 spells CASSAWGGRNEQFF. In DNA form, the CDR3 reads TGTGCCAGCAGCGCCTGGGGGGGGCGGAATGAGCAGTTCTTC.

V gene TRBV5-1 combines with J gene TRBJ2-5; 8 bases match TRBD1. The CDR3 length is 14 residues. Germline V gene data show CDR1 as SGHRS and CDR2 as YFSETQ. V lost 3 bases, J lost 1 base, and 2 bases stayed unmatched. The CDR3 loop reads CASSSTGAQETQYF. For the CDR3, the DNA is TGCGCCAGCAGCTCGACAGGGGCCCAAGAGACCCAGTACTTC.

V and J are TRBV6-1 and TRBJ2-3; the match to TRBD1 covers 8 bases. J gave up 4 bases and V 6 bases, and 3 bases lay outside the gene matches. The CDR3 contains 13 residues. CDR1 is MNHNS and CDR2 is SASEGT in the germline V gene. The CDR3, as DNA: TGTGCCAGCAGGCAGGGGGCGGCAGATACGCAGTATTTT. Its protein is CASRQGAADTQYF.

The genes are TRBV30 and TRBJ1-6; 9 bases map to TRBD1. The ends lost 7 bases at V and 8 bases at J; junction bases unmatched: 9. This CDR3 has 14 amino acids. The V gene's germline CDR1 is GTSNPN and CDR2 SVGIG (reference sequence). CDR3 in amino acids: CASKPGQGYSPLHF. CDR3 in DNA: TGTGCCTCCAAGCCGGGACAGGGCTATTCACCCCTCCACTTT.

The chain joins TRBV9 to TRBJ2-2; 7 bases map to TRBD1. Trimming cost V 4 bases and J 6 bases; bases outside gene matches: 9. Germline V gene sequence: CDR1 SGDLS, CDR2 YYNGEE. This CDR3 has 15 residues. CDR3: CASSLLGTAPGELFF. CDR3 coding DNA: TGTGCCAGCAGCTTGCTAGGGACAGCCCCCGGGGAGCTGTTTTTT.

The chain recombines TRBV7-9 with TRBJ1-4, with D unclear. The CDR3 loop spans 17 amino acids. CDR1 and CDR2 from the germline V gene are SEHNR and FQNEAQ (reference sequence). V lost 1 base to trimming and J lost 3 bases, with 15 bases between them. The CDR3 here is CASSLDPLEAPNEKLFF. The DNA of the CDR3 is TGTGCCAGCAGCTTAGACCCTCTGGAGGCCCCTAATGAAAAACTGTTTTTT.

The rearrangement links TRBV30 to TRBJ1-1, with TRBD1 identical over 7 bases. The CDR3 totals 12 residues. Per the germline V gene, CDR1 is GTSNPN and CDR2 is SVGIG (reference sequence). V lost 2 bases and J lost 6; bases outside the gene matches: 3. In nucleotides, the CDR3 is TGTGCCTGGAGTTCCAGGGGGGCTGAAGCTTTCTTT. Translated: CAWSSRGAEAFF. The whole variable domain, remainder taken from reference TRBV30 and TRBJ1-1, is SQTIHQWPATLVQPVGSPLSLECTVEGTSNPNLYWYRQAAGRGLQLLFYSVGIGQISSEVPQNLSASRPQDRQFILSSKKLLLSDSGFYLCAWSSRGAEAFFGQGTRLTVV.

CDR3 nucleotide sequence: TGTGCCAGCAGCGTGACATCTGCCTCCCCAGGGACCCAGTACTTC. Its protein product is CASSVTSASPGTQYF. This chain links TRBV9 with TRBJ2-5; no clear D. Trimming stripped 2 bases from V and 7 bases from J, with 18 bases between. In germline, CDR1 is SGDLS, CDR2 YYNGEE. CDR3 size: 15 residues.

This sequence joins TRBV15 and TRBJ1-1; the D gene is possibly TRBD1 (5 bases). The CDR3 covers 14 residues. CDR1 is LNHNV and CDR2 is YYDKDF in the germline V gene (reference sequence). V lost 0 bases and J lost 6, with 11 bases in between. The CDR3 loop is CATSRDRVVSEAFF. The DNA for the CDR3 is TGTGCCACCAGCAGAGACAGGGTAGTATCTGAAGCTTTCTTT.

J is TRBJ1-2 and V is TRBV4-1; 12 nucleotides line up with TRBD1. V was clipped by 4 bases and J by 8 bases; unmatched bases: 5. CDR3 size: 14 residues. From germline, CDR1 is MGHRA and CDR2 YSYEKL. CDR3 sequence: CASSLGQGAWGYTF. CDR3 sequence (DNA): TGCGCCAGCAGCCTGGGACAGGGGGCGTGGGGCTACACCTTC.

The genes are TRBV11-1 and TRBJ2-1; D not resolved. V gave up 1 base and J gave up 3 bases, with 13 bases separating them. The CDR3 covers 16 residues. The germline gives CDR1 SGHAT, CDR2 FQDESV (reference sequence). The CDR3 region is CASSLDPGIVYNEQFF. CDR3 in DNA: TGTGCCAGCAGCTTAGACCCAGGAATAGTCTACAATGAGCAGTTCTTC.

J is TRBJ1-5 and V is TRBV11-2; D is uncertain. Trimming took 2 bases from V and 3 from J, leaving 5 bases between them. CDR1 SGHAT and CDR2 FQNNGV come from the germline V gene. The CDR3 consists of 13 residues. The CDR3 here is CASSLQYNQPQHF. The CDR3 DNA sequence: TGTGCCAGCAGCTTACAGTACAATCAGCCCCAGCATTTT.

The CDR3 loop is CAWHPETGFTGELFF. In DNA, the CDR3 is TGTGCCTGGCATCCGGAGACAGGGTTTACCGGGGAGCTGTTTTTT. This sequence joins TRBV30 and TRBJ2-2; 7 bases fit TRBD1. J was trimmed by 5 bases and V by 5 bases; bases with no gene match: 11. The CDR3 is 15 residues long. Germline V gives CDR1 GTSNPN, CDR2 SVGIG (reference sequence). The full variable domain, its missing parts supplied by reference TRBV30 and TRBJ2-2, is SQTIHQWPATLVQPVGSPLSLECTVEGTSNPNLYWYRQAAGRGLQLLFYSVGIGQISSEVPQNLSASRPQDRQFILSSKKLLLSDSGFYLCAWHPETGFTGELFFGEGSRLTVL.

The chain has TRBV2 and TRBJ1-2; D is possibly TRBD1 (6 bases). In germline, CDR1 is SNHLY, CDR2 FYNNEI. The V and J ends lost 5 bases and 2 bases respectively, with 12 bases between them. The CDR3 extends over 14 amino acids. The CDR3 spells CASSRTESNYGYTF. CDR3 nucleotide sequence: TGTGCCAGCAGTCGGACAGAATCCAACTATGGCTACACCTTC. Using reference TRBV2 and TRBJ1-2 for the parts outside the CDR3, the full variable domain is EPEVTQTPSHQVTQMGQEVILRCVPISNHLYFYWYRQILGQKVEFLVSFYNNEISEKSEIFDDQFSVERPDGSNFTLKIRSTKLEDSAMYFCASSRTESNYGYTFGSGTRLTVV.

The rearrangement links TRBV5-6 to TRBJ2-7; D is undetermined. The V end was cut by 2 bases, the J end by 4 bases, with 7 bases between. Per germline, CDR1 SGHDT and CDR2 YYEEEE. This CDR3 is 12 amino acids long. The CDR3 sequence: CASSFARYEQYF. CDR3 sequence (DNA): TGTGCCAGCAGCTTCGCGAGATACGAGCAGTACTTC.

The V gene is TRBV5-6, the J gene TRBJ2-4, with D possibly matching TRBD1 (5 bases). This CDR3 is built from 13 residues. V lost 4 bases and J 5 bases, leaving 10 bases between the germline ends. Germline values: CDR1 SGHDT, CDR2 YYEEEE. The CDR3 DNA reads TGTGCCAGCAGCCACTCGACAGAAAACATTCAGTACTTC. It translates to CASSHSTENIQYF.

The chain joins TRBV5-1 to TRBJ1-1, with D hard to call. Germline V lookup: CDR1 SGHRS, CDR2 YFSETQ. Between the trimmed V and J ends, which lost 2 bases and 1 base, there was a span of 12 bases. This CDR3 is built from 15 residues. CDR3 protein: CASSFSLGGNTEAFF. CDR3 nucleotide sequence: TGCGCCAGCAGCTTCTCCCTCGGTGGGAACACTGAAGCTTTCTTT. The variable domain in full, with the rest retrieved from reference TRBV5-1 and TRBJ1-1, is KAGVTQTPRYLIKTRGQQVTLSCSPISGHRSVSWYQQTPGQGLQFLFEYFSETQRNKGNFPGRFSGRQFSNSRSEMNVSTLELGDSALYLCASSFSLGGNTEAFFGQGTRLTVV.

V and J are TRBV4-3 and TRBJ1-1; possibly TRBD1 for D (6 bases). Germline V lookup: CDR1 LGHNA, CDR2 YSLEER. The V gene lost 4 bases and the J gene lost 3 bases, with 15 bases spanning the gap. This CDR3 is 15 amino acids long. DNA for the CDR3: TGCGCCAGCAGCCCTAGGACAGTGGTAGACACTGAAGCTTTCTTT. As protein: CASSPRTVVDTEAFF.

The chain couples TRBV2 to TRBJ1-1, with D maybe TRBD1 (5 bases). Per the germline V gene, CDR1 is SNHLY and CDR2 is FYNNEI. Trimming cost V 6 bases and J 7 bases, with 9 bases left between them. The CDR3 extends over 11 amino acids. In nucleotides, the CDR3 is TGTGCCAGCAGGGGACTGATTGAAGCTTTCTTT. Protein sequence: CASRGLIEAFF. The whole variable domain, remainder taken from reference TRBV2 and TRBJ1-1, is EPEVTQTPSHQVTQMGQEVILRCVPISNHLYFYWYRQILGQKVEFLVSFYNNEISEKSEIFDDQFSVERPDGSNFTLKIRSTKLEDSAMYFCASRGLIEAFFGQGTRLTVV.

The chain has TRBV4-3 and TRBJ1-1; 9 nucleotides align to TRBD1. CDR1 is LGHNA, CDR2 YSLEER, per germline. The CDR3 sequence is 15 residues long. Trimming cost V 4 bases and J 5 bases; bases outside gene matches: 8. CDR3 nucleotide sequence: TGCGCCAGCAGCCCTGTGGGACAGGGAGGAACTGAAGCTTTCTTT. This codes for CASSPVGQGGTEAFF.